This T cell receptor beta chain was found in a study of blood T cell repertoires in COVID-19. Looking at the study overall: The origin of the acute and convalescent COVID-19 samples was the United States, Italy and Spain. The analysed material was cDNA or gDNA that came from T cells, B-cell-depleted T cells, or PBMCs.

How the authors handled the data: Estimation of nucleated cell counts was performed using reference gene primer amplification. Sequencing used immunoSEQ multiplex PCR; TCRdb keeps in-frame clones, though not all of them. Clone size and the V and J calls come from that table; the DNA yielded D and trimming. The sample includes approximately 140,000 clones, around nine tenths seen only once; the top ten take roughly 2%. Sequencing used peripheral blood. The origin of this receptor is a human donor in a cohort sampled during active COVID-19.

The CDR3 region has the DNA TGTGCCTGGACAGGGGCCCTCACAGATACGCAGTATTTT. Protein sequence: CAWTGALTDTQYF. V gene TRBV30 combines with J gene TRBJ2-3, with a possible D match to TRBD1 (6 bases). The V end was cut by 4 bases, the J end by 2 bases, with 10 bases between. CDR3 size: 13 residues. Per germline, CDR1 GTSNPN and CDR2 SVGIG (reference sequence).